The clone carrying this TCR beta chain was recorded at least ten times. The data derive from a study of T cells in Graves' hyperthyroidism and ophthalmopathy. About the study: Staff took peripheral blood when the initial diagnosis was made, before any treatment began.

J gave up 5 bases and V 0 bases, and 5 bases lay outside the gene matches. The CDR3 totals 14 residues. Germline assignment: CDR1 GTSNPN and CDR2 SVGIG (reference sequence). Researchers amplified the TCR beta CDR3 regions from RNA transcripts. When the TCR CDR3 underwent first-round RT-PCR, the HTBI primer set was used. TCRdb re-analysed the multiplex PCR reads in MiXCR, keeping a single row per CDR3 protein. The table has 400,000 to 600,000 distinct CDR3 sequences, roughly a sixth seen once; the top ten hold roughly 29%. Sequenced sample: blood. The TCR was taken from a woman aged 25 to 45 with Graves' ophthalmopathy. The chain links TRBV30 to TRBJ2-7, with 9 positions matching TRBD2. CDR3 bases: TGTGCCTGGAGTGTACTTTTAGCGGGAGACGAGCAGTACTTC. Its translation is CAWSVLLAGDEQYF.